The 26 T cell receptor beta chains listed next were all sequenced from one sample in a study of cytotoxic CD8 clonotypes in ibrutinib-treated CLL. The repertoire was sequenced with immunoSEQ multiplex PCR; TCRdb's copy has only in-frame clones and lacks some. The table records some 200,000 clones, just under 80% of them present only once. The source material was PBMCs, sampled after 12 months of ibrutinib treatment. The receptors stem from a human donor with chronic lymphocytic leukemia.

In its sample, this clone was seen once. The V gene is TRBV11-3, the J gene TRBJ2-1; 8 nucleotides line up with TRBD1. Germline values: CDR1 SGHNT, CDR2 YENEEA. The CDR3 sequence is 15 residues long. J lost 7 bases, V lost 0 bases, and 5 bases had no gene match. The CDR3 reads CASSLEQGALNEQFF. CDR3 DNA: TGTGCCAGCAGCTTAGAGCAGGGGGCGCTTAATGAGCAGTTCTTC.

The chain carries TRBV6-9 and TRBJ2-3, with TRBD2 as a possible D gene (6 bases). Germline CDR1 and CDR2: MNHGY and SVAAGI. This CDR3 has 13 residues. Trimming removed 9 bases from V and 0 bases from J, with 10 bases in between. In nucleotides, the CDR3 is TGTGCCAGGACCGGGGGAAGCACAGATACGCAGTATTTT. Translating gives CARTGGSTDTQYF.

The chain combines TRBV6-1 with TRBJ2-2; 7 bases fit TRBD1. The CDR3 contains 15 residues. The V gene end was trimmed by 4 bases and the J gene end by 6 bases; junction bases not matched to a gene: 8. Germline loops: CDR1 MNHNS, CDR2 SASEGT. The CDR3 reads CASSARGKGAGELFF. In DNA, the CDR3 is TGTGCCAGCAGTGCCAGGGGGAAGGGAGCCGGGGAGCTGTTTTTT.

The genes are TRBV5-1 and TRBJ2-7, with D possibly TRBD2 on 6 matching bases. The CDR3 spans 14 residues. CDR1 is SGHRS and CDR2 is YFSETQ in the germline V gene. The V end was cut by 0 bases, the J end by 6 bases, with 13 bases between. The CDR3 loop is CASSLGPGVGEQYF. Here the CDR3 DNA reads TGCGCCAGCAGCTTGGGTCCGGGAGTGGGCGAGCAGTACTTC.

The chain joins TRBV6-5 to TRBJ2-3; D remains ambiguous. The CDR3 contains 13 residues. V lost 3 bases, J lost 1 base, and 5 bases lay in between. Germline values: CDR1 MNHEY, CDR2 SVGAGI. CDR3 nucleotides: TGTGCCAGCAGTTATGGGGGCACAGATACGCAGTATTTT. It is translated as CASSYGGTDTQYF.

The CDR3 spells CASSPGGRPKPTYEQYF. Written as DNA, the CDR3 is TGCGCCAGCAGCCCGGGGGGAAGACCGAAACCAACCTACGAGCAGTACTTC. The chain links TRBV4-1 to TRBJ2-7, with 7 bases lining up with TRBD2. V shed 4 bases and J 2 bases; nucleotides not matched to a gene: 14. CDR3 size: 17 residues. Germline loops: CDR1 MGHRA, CDR2 YSYEKL.

This chain links TRBV5-4 with TRBJ1-2; perhaps TRBD1 as D (6 bases). Per germline, CDR1 SGHNT and CDR2 YYREEE (reference sequence). This CDR3 contains 13 residues. V was shortened by 4 bases and J by 9 bases, with 16 bases between the two germline ends. The CDR3 DNA reads TGTGCCAGCAGCCTAAGACAGGAAGAAAGCTACACCTTC. Translating it yields CASSLRQEESYTF.

On this clone: Additional DNA sequences in this sample encode the identical CDR3. The rearrangement links TRBV11-2 to TRBJ2-1; 8 bases are a match to TRBD2. The ends lost 5 bases at V and 7 bases at J; junction bases unmatched: 4. Germline V gene lookup returns CDR1 SGHAT and CDR2 FQNNGV. The CDR3 sequence is 13 residues long. The CDR3 loop reads CASSPGLGNEQFF. CDR3 DNA: TGTGCCAGCAGCCCGGGACTAGGTAATGAGCAGTTCTTC.

This clone came up a few times. CDR3 protein: CASSLPGQTGYTF. In DNA form, the CDR3 reads TGCGCCAGCAGCTTGCCCGGACAGACTGGCTACACCTTC. The gene calls are TRBV5-1 and TRBJ1-2, with D possibly being TRBD1 (6 bases). Trimming removed 1 base at V and 7 bases at J, with 11 bases between. In germline, CDR1 is SGHRS, CDR2 YFSETQ. The CDR3 loop spans 13 amino acids.

This clone appeared a few times. The J gene is TRBJ1-3, the V gene TRBV5-4; D is ambiguous. V lost 2 bases and J 0 bases, leaving 12 bases between the germline ends. Germline V gene lookup returns CDR1 SGHNT and CDR2 YYREEE (reference sequence). The length of the CDR3 is 16 residues. The CDR3 here is CASSFGHRSSGNTIYF. For the CDR3, the DNA is TGTGCCAGCAGCTTTGGCCATCGCTCCTCTGGAAACACCATATATTTT. Full variable domain (missing parts from reference TRBV5-4 and TRBJ1-3): ETGVTQSPTHLIKTRGQQVTLRCSSQSGHNTVSWYQQALGQGPQFIFQYYREEENGRGNFPPRFSGLQFPNYSSELNVNALELDDSALYLCASSFGHRSSGNTIYFGEGSWLTVV.

This chain links TRBV6-5 with TRBJ2-2; TRBD1 might be the D (6 bases). The CDR3 covers 14 residues. The germline V and J ends were trimmed by 11 bases and 3 bases, with 16 bases remaining between them. The germline V gene has CDR1 MNHEY and CDR2 SVGAGI. DNA for the CDR3: TGTGCCTCATTGCCAGGGACACACACCGGGGAGCTGTTTTTT. Its translation is CASLPGTHTGELFF.

CDR3 coding DNA: TGTGCCAGCAGGTCGACCTACGAGCAGTACTTC. It encodes CASRSTYEQYF. The chain is built from TRBV7-9 and TRBJ2-7, with D unclear. The CDR3 spans 11 residues. Germline assignment: CDR1 SEHNR and CDR2 FQNEAQ (reference sequence). V shed 6 bases and J shed 2 bases, with 5 bases lying between them. Based on the CDR3 plus reference TRBV7-9 and TRBJ2-7, the full variable domain is DTGVSQNPRHKITKRGQNVTFRCDPISEHNRLYWYRQTLGQGPEFLTYFQNEAQLEKSRLLSDRFSAERPKGSFSTLEIQRTEQGDSAMYLCASRSTYEQYFGPGTRLTVT.

The rearrangement links TRBV5-4 to TRBJ2-2; TRBD1 matches 9 bases. This CDR3 spans 15 amino acids. Germline-derived CDR1 and CDR2 are SGHNT and YYREEE (reference sequence). The trim removed 5 bases at V and 4 bases at J, leaving 6 bases unmatched. The CDR3 region is CASSPNRGRTGELFF. DNA of the CDR3: TGTGCCAGCAGTCCGAACAGGGGGCGCACCGGGGAGCTGTTTTTT.

This chain connects TRBV25-1 to TRBJ1-4; the match to TRBD1 covers 9 bases. CDR3 size: 14 residues. Germline assignment: CDR1 MGHDK and CDR2 SYGVNS. The trim removed 8 bases at V and 8 bases at J, leaving 9 bases unmatched. This CDR3 is CASCPRTGDEKLFF. The CDR3 nucleotides read TGTGCCAGCTGCCCCCGGACAGGGGACGAAAAACTGTTTTTT.

The CDR3 sequence is CASRPLRQGAPEAFF. CDR3 DNA: TGTGCCAGCAGGCCCCTCCGCCAGGGGGCCCCTGAAGCTTTCTTT. The chain joins TRBV6-4 to TRBJ1-1; 8 nucleotides line up with TRBD1. From germline, CDR1 is MRHNA and CDR2 SNTAGT. This CDR3 has 15 residues. Trimming at V came to 6 bases and at J to 6 bases, leaving 12 bases not matched to a gene.

V usage is TRBV5-5 and J usage is TRBJ1-3; the D gene is possibly TRBD1 (5 bases). V was clipped by 5 bases and J by 2 bases, with 20 bases between them. CDR1 and CDR2 from the germline V gene are SGHKS and YYEKEE (reference sequence). There are 17 residues in the CDR3. CDR3 sequence: CASSPLVQGIPGNTIYF. The DNA for the CDR3 is TGTGCCAGCAGTCCATTAGTGCAGGGTATTCCTGGAAACACCATATATTTT.

This sequence joins TRBV6-5 and TRBJ2-3; tentative D call: TRBD1 (5 bases). The CDR3 covers 16 residues. The germline V gene encodes CDR1 MNHEY and CDR2 SVGAGI. Trimming removed 2 bases from V and 0 bases from J, with 12 bases in between. The CDR3 nucleotides are TGTGCCAGCAGTTACCAAGGTGGGGCTAGCACAGATACGCAGTATTTT. Translation: CASSYQGGASTDTQYF.

The chain links TRBV9 to TRBJ2-2; tentatively, D is TRBD2 (5 bases). Trimming left V 4 bases short and J 0 bases short, with 13 bases between. The CDR3 extends over 16 amino acids. From germline, CDR1 is SGDLS and CDR2 YYNGEE. DNA of the CDR3: TGTGCCAGCAGCCCACGGGGTCAGGCGAACACCGGGGAGCTGTTTTTT. It specifies CASSPRGQANTGELFF.

The count of this clone is one. V gene TRBV2 combines with J gene TRBJ1-6; maybe TRBD1 (5 bases). V lost 6 bases and J lost 8, with 26 bases in between. Germline lookup yields CDR1 SNHLY and CDR2 FYNNEI. This CDR3 comprises 18 residues. As DNA, the CDR3 is TGTGCCAGCAGGGCCACAAAAGCTAGGGGACGGGTATATTCACCCCTCCACTTT. Its translation: CASRATKARGRVYSPLHF.

The gene calls are TRBV5-1 and TRBJ1-2, with a tentative D call TRBD1 (6 bases). V lost 4 bases and J 5 bases, leaving 15 bases between the germline ends. Germline values: CDR1 SGHRS, CDR2 YFSETQ. The CDR3 spans 14 residues. The CDR3 loop reads CASSPGGSRYGYTF. CDR3 bases: TGCGCCAGCAGCCCGGGGGGCAGCCGTTATGGCTACACCTTC.

The gene calls are TRBV4-1 and TRBJ2-5; a weak D match, TRBD1 (5 bases). The germline V and J ends were trimmed by 3 bases and 3 bases, with 17 bases remaining between them. Germline CDR1 is MGHRA and CDR2 is YSYEKL. The CDR3 sequence is 16 residues long. In nucleotides, the CDR3 is TGCGCCAGCAGCCATGATCCCCAGGGCCCCAAAGAGACCCAGTACTTC. Translating gives CASSHDPQGPKETQYF.

This chain joins TRBV11-2 and TRBJ1-1, with no clear D. The V gene lost 5 bases and the J gene lost 7 bases, with 14 bases spanning the gap. The CDR3 is made up of 13 amino acids. Germline V gene sequence: CDR1 SGHAT, CDR2 FQNNGV. The CDR3: CASSTQRRLEAFF. The CDR3 nucleotides read TGTGCCAGCAGCACCCAACGGCGACTTGAAGCTTTCTTT.

This rearrangement joins TRBV19 to TRBJ2-7; 14 bases are a match to TRBD2. The CDR3 is made up of 17 amino acids. With V trimmed by 4 bases and J by 6 bases, 11 bases remained unmatched. Germline lookup yields CDR1 LNHDA and CDR2 SQIVND (reference sequence). CDR3 region: CASSTTSSGTSGGEQYF. CDR3 in DNA: TGTGCCAGTAGTACAACGTCCTCCGGGACTAGCGGGGGCGAGCAGTACTTC. Supplemented by reference TRBV19 and TRBJ2-7, the full variable domain reads DGGITQSPKYLFRKEGQNVTLSCEQNLNHDAMYWYRQDPGQGLRLIYYSQIVNDFQKGDIAEGYSVSREKKESFPLTVTSAQKNPTAFYLCASSTTSSGTSGGEQYFGPGTRLTVT.

The chain couples TRBV5-6 to TRBJ1-2, with D maybe TRBD1 (5 bases). The CDR3 length is 13 residues. CDR1 and CDR2 (germline): SGHDT, YYEEEE. Deletions cut 5 bases from V and 4 bases from J, with 12 bases between. CDR3 sequence (DNA): TGTGCCAGCAGGCAGTGGGGCGTCTATGGCTACACCTTC. Protein product: CASRQWGVYGYTF.

This clone occurred a few times. The rearrangement links TRBV2 to TRBJ2-1, with D unclear. CDR3 length: 15 amino acids. Trimming stripped 4 bases from V and 5 bases from J, with 15 bases between. CDR1 is SNHLY, CDR2 FYNNEI, per germline. CDR3 nucleotide sequence: TGTGCCAGCAGTGGTGTGACTGGAAAGAACAATGAGCAGTTCTTC. This codes for CASSGVTGKNNEQFF. The variable domain in full, completed from reference TRBV2 and TRBJ2-1, reads EPEVTQTPSHQVTQMGQEVILRCVPISNHLYFYWYRQILGQKVEFLVSFYNNEISEKSEIFDDQFSVERPDGSNFTLKIRSTKLEDSAMYFCASSGVTGKNNEQFFGPGTRLTVL.

Only a few counts were recorded for this clone. The chain uses TRBV4-2 and TRBJ2-5; 8 bases are a match to TRBD2. From germline, CDR1 is LGHNA and CDR2 YNFKEQ. The CDR3 contains 17 residues. Trimming cost V 4 bases and J 4 bases; bases outside gene matches: 14. The CDR3 loop reads CASSPRGERGTVETQYF. DNA for the CDR3: TGTGCCAGCAGCCCCAGAGGGGAGCGGGGGACTGTAGAGACCCAGTACTTC.